Sequencing of this TCR beta chain was carried out in a study of blood T cells in healthy people across ages. Primed by a sample-barcoded 5' primer and a J-beta primer mix, a second PCR proceeded for 7 to 11 cycles. TCRdb recomputed calls from the 5' RACE reads with MiXCR, one row per CDR3 protein. The repertoire consists of under 1,100,000 distinct CDR3 sequences, with roughly a quarter occurring once and the leading ten covering less than 0.75%. Per germline, CDR1 DFQATT and CDR2 SNEGSKA (reference sequence). The CDR3 loop spans 14 amino acids. The V gene lost 1 base and the J gene lost 6 bases, with 15 bases spanning the gap. The sample was also reused in another study, on T cells of mothers and their children. Turning to that study: Mother-child pairs who were related displayed a slightly higher overlap than unrelated pairs, a difference that was non-significant.

Sample: blood. This chain joins TRBV20-1 and TRBJ1-1; the D is unclear. The source of this sequence is a girl between 2 and 10 years old in good health. The CDR3 sequence: CSARGGPLVAEAFF. CDR3 DNA: TGCAGTGCTAGAGGGGGTCCTTTAGTCGCTGAAGCTTTCTTT.